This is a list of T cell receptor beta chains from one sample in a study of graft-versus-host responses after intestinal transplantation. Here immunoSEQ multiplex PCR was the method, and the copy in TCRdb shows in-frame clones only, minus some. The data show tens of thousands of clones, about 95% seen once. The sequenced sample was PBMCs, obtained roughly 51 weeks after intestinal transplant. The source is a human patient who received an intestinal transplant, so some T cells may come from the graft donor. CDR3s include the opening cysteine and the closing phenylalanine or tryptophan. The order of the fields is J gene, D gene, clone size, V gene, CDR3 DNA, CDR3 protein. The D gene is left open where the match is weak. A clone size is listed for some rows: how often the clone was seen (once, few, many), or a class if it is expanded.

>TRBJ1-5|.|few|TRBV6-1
TGTGCCAGCAGTGAAGCACGTCAGGGACATCAGCCCCAGCATTTT
CASSEARQGHQPQHF
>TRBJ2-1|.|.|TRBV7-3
TGTGCCAGCAGCTTGACTGGGAGCTCCTACAATGAGCAGTTCTTC
CASSLTGSSYNEQFF
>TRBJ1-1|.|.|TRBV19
TGTGCCAGTAGTACAGGGGAAGCTGAAGCTTTCTTT
CASSTGEAEAFF
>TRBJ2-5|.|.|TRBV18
TGTGCCAGCTCACCAGGGTTGGGAGAGACCCAGTACTTC
CASSPGLGETQYF
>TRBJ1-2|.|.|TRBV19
TGTGCCAGTAGGGAAGGGGCTGATGGCTACACCTTC
CASREGADGYTF
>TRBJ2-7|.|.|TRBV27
TGTGCCAGCAGTTTGACGGGACTCTACGAGCAGTACTTC
CASSLTGLYEQYF
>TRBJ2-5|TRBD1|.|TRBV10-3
TGTGCCATCGGGGGACAGGGTCTCTCAGAGACCCAGTACTTC
CAIGGQGLSETQYF
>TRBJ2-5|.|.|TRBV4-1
TGCGCCAGCAGCCAAATTCCCTCCCAAGAGACCCAGTACTTC
CASSQIPSQETQYF
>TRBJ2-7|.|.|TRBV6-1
TGTGCCAGCAGCGCGAGGGCAGGGAACGAGCAGTACTTC
CASSARAGNEQYF
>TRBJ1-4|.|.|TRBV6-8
TGTGCCAGCAGCGCCTCGGGGTGGACAGCAACTAATGAAAAACTGTTTTTT
CASSASGWTATNEKLFF
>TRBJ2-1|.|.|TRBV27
TGTGCCAGCACTCCGTTTGGTGGGGATGAGCAGTTCTTC
CASTPFGGDEQFF
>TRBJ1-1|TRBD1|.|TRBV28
TGTGCCAGCAGTTTTCAGGGGGCTCGGGGCACTGAAGCTTTCTTT
CASSFQGARGTEAFF
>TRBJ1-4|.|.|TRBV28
TGTGCCAGCAGTTTAGAGGAAGGTCCTAATGAAAAACTGTTTTTT
CASSLEEGPNEKLFF